Listed here is a single T cell receptor beta chain. The antigen is not known. Measured with immunoSEQ multiplex PCR; TCRdb has only the in-frame clones, and not every one. The top ten clones hold 15% to 20% of a sample with 60,000 to 80,000 clones, 65% to 90% of them seen once. The data derive from a study of T cell responses to AZD1222 COVID-19 vaccine. The study, taken as a whole, reports: Repertoire sampling happened only post peak T cell response.

CDR3 size: 13 residues. The ends were cut back, 2 bases at V and 1 base at J, with 5 bases in the middle. Germline V gives CDR1 MNHEY, CDR2 SVGAGI. The chain carries TRBV6-5 and TRBJ1-1; D not certain. The receptor comes from an adult in good health. Specimen: peripheral blood, collected on day 0 of AZD1222 vaccination. CDR3 in amino acids: CASSYEQNTEAFF. The CDR3 DNA is TGTGCCAGCAGTTACGAGCAGAACACTGAAGCTTTCTTT.